A selection of T cell receptor beta chains follows, all from one sample in a study of identical twins. MiXCR, run by TCRdb on the 5' RACE reads, gives a single entry per CDR3 protein. The repertoire includes around 1.7 million distinct CDR3 sequences, around 29% of them detected once, and 0.25% to 0.3% sits in the top ten. Sequenced sample: cord blood. These receptors all come from a newborn girl in good health. The conserved cysteine and the conserved F or W are not part of the CDR3 here.

V	J	CDR3
TRBV28	TRBJ2-7	ASSLPGQVPYEQY
TRBV24-1	TRBJ2-3	ATSVASGGGDTQY
TRBV4-2	TRBJ2-2	ASSQVPRGTGELF
TRBV7-2	TRBJ2-7	ASSLARDSSYEQY
TRBV20-1	TRBJ2-5	SVPLAGETQY
TRBV21-1	TRBJ2-4	ASSSQAGGPKNIQY
TRBV7-2	TRBJ1-2	ASSRRTWDIYGYT
TRBV5-1	-	ASSPTYSALSYNEQY
TRBV30	TRBJ2-7	AWSGWSVSYEQY
TRBV6-6	TRBJ1-6	ASSYLRTGTGWEPLH
TRBV20-1	TRBJ2-7	STRETYEQY
TRBV5-1	TRBJ2-3	ASSSLLIPPDTQY
TRBV12-3/TRBV12-4	TRBJ2-1	ASSSGTRDEQF
TRBV24-1	TRBJ1-2	ATSATGRGLYGYT
TRBV27	TRBJ2-3	ASSSRGPLDTQY
TRBV11-2	TRBJ2-1	ASSSVQGLFYNEQF
TRBV5-1	TRBJ2-5	ASSFDGPRRETQY
TRBV6-6	TRBJ2-5	ASSYIAETQY
TRBV7-6	TRBJ2-5	ASSLAARVQETQY
TRBV20-1	TRBJ2-7	SARIGTSYEQY
TRBV12-3/TRBV12-4	TRBJ2-7	ASSPGLAERYEQY
TRBV4-2	TRBJ2-3	ASSQEASGRKDTQY
TRBV29-1	TRBJ2-7	SVLTRAYEQY
TRBV6-5	TRBJ1-1	ASSLIGTGEAF
TRBV27	TRBJ1-2	ASSPGQPPSNYGYT
TRBV28	TRBJ2-2	ASSLRTGGTGELF
TRBV7-2	TRBJ2-2	ASSPTIGELF
TRBV27	TRBJ1-2	ASGQGRYGYT
TRBV24-1	TRBJ2-5	ATSDHGTAYNEQY
TRBV20-1	TRBJ2-1	SARRGTRLSSYNEQF
TRBV12-3/TRBV12-4	TRBJ1-3	ATGPTGTQSGNTIY
TRBV6-2/TRBV6-3	TRBJ1-1	ASTLQGQTKAF
TRBV6-2/TRBV6-3	TRBJ2-3	ASGHGDTQY
TRBV12-3/TRBV12-4	-	ASSPRTGGIQY
TRBV12-3/TRBV12-4	TRBJ1-4	ASTSTTGSEKLF
TRBV5-1	TRBJ2-6	ASSLGGRAGSGANVLT
TRBV7-7	TRBJ2-5	ASSLASTGWETQY
TRBV24-1	TRBJ1-2	ATSDLRQNYGYT
TRBV25-1	TRBJ2-3	ASSELGTTQY
TRBV20-1	TRBJ1-5	SASQGARSNQPQH
TRBV7-9	TRBJ2-3	ASSLGVAGALTDTQY
TRBV9	TRBJ2-6	ASSVVGSSGANVLT
TRBV20-1	TRBJ2-1	SAERNEQF
TRBV11-1	TRBJ2-2	ASSLRQGNIGELF
TRBV20-1	TRBJ2-1	SASHGGVASRNEQF
TRBV28	TRBJ1-4	ASSPSGTGTEKLF
TRBV20-1	TRBJ2-6	SAATGDGANVLT
TRBV27	TRBJ2-5	ASSFVASGQQETQY
TRBV10-2	TRBJ1-4	ATTLQGNNEKLF
TRBV3-1	TRBJ1-2	ASSRTANHGYT
TRBV5-1	TRBJ2-3	ASKTGASTDTQY
TRBV5-1	TRBJ2-3	ASSLFLASSSTDTQY
TRBV6-1	TRBJ2-4	ASSEMGGAKNIQY
TRBV3-1	TRBJ2-3	ASSQVAGYSTDTQY
TRBV9	TRBJ2-1	ASSVGPSPYNEQF
TRBV12-3/TRBV12-4	TRBJ1-1	AGTSRQYRAF
TRBV5-1	TRBJ2-7	ASSFLDRSSYEQY
TRBV7-2	TRBJ1-6	ASGPQGTGGSLH